The clone carrying this T cell receptor beta chain was seen a single time. This record comes from a study of blood T cell repertoires in COVID-19. Study summary: The study drew acute and convalescent COVID-19 samples from the United States, Italy and Spain. The cDNA or gDNA used as material had been derived from T cells, B-cell-depleted T cells, or PBMCs.

Per the study methods: Reference gene primer amplification gave nucleated cell count estimates. Here immunoSEQ multiplex PCR was the method, and the copy in TCRdb shows in-frame clones only, minus some. V, J and clone size derive from that table, while D and trimming were established from the DNA sequence. The table shows about 400,000 clones, with about 87% occurring only once. The V gene lost 4 bases and the J gene lost 0 bases, with 7 bases spanning the gap. Germline CDR1 and CDR2: SGDLS and YYNGEE. There are 13 residues in the CDR3. This sequence originates from a human donor in a cohort sampled during active COVID-19. Sequencing used peripheral blood. The J gene is TRBJ1-1, the V gene TRBV9; D is unclear. Here the CDR3 DNA reads TGTGCCAGCAGCCAGTTGGTGAACACTGAAGCTTTCTTT. As protein: CASSQLVNTEAFF.